The next 5 T cell receptor beta chains were all read from a single sample in a study of T-cell reconstitution after alpha-beta-depleted transplantation in children. Unique molecular identifiers were incorporated into the prepared TCRbeta library. Using its own MiXCR run on the PCR reads, TCRdb lists one record per CDR3 protein. The sample contains roughly 200,000 distinct CDR3 sequences, approximately 7% of which appear only once. The sample consisted of PBMCs, taken before TCRalphabeta/CD19-depleted stem cell transplant. Source of these receptors: a boy aged 2 to 9 with acute lymphoblastic leukemia, due to receive a stem cell transplant.

The chain uses TRBV23-1 and TRBJ2-1; D call uncertain. TRBV23-1 counts as an open reading frame of uncertain function. Trimming pared 3 bases from V and 8 bases from J, leaving 11 bases between. This CDR3 has 13 residues. In DNA, the CDR3 is TGCGCCAGCAGTCATTCGATTTGCGATGAGCAGTTCTTC. Translated, it gives CASSHSICDEQFF.

The genes are TRBV2 and TRBJ2-2, with TRBD1 as a possible D gene (6 bases). V was shortened by 8 bases and J by 7 bases, with 17 bases between the two germline ends. The CDR3 runs 14 residues. The germline V gene encodes CDR1 SNHLY and CDR2 FYNNEI. DNA of the CDR3: TGTGCCAGCCTTAGCCGTACAGGGATCGGGGAGCTGTTTTTT. This gives the protein CASLSRTGIGELFF.

This clonotype was recorded at least ten times. This chain uses TRBV7-9 with TRBJ2-3; D is ambiguous. The CDR3 extends over 12 amino acids. V was clipped by 3 bases and J by 6 bases, with 7 bases between them. The V gene's germline CDR1 is SEHNR and CDR2 FQNEAQ (reference sequence). The CDR3 DNA follows: TGTGCCAGCAGCTTTTCGAGGGATACGCAGTATTTT. Its translation is CASSFSRDTQYF.

This clonotype has a count of ten or more. V and J are TRBV11-2 and TRBJ2-7, with a weak D call TRBD1 (6 bases). Trimming left V 3 bases short and J 5 bases short, with 14 bases between. Germline assignment: CDR1 SGHAT and CDR2 FQNNGV. The CDR3 length is 14 residues. The CDR3 DNA is TGTGCCAGCAGCTTTGAGGGGGAGATGGACGAGCAGTACTTC. This encodes CASSFEGEMDEQYF. Combining the CDR3 with reference TRBV11-2 and TRBJ2-7 gives the whole variable domain EAGVAQSPRYKIIEKRQSVAFWCNPISGHATLYWYQQILGQGPKLLIQFQNNGVVDDSQLPKDRFSAERLKGVDSTLKIQPAKLEDSAVYLCASSFEGEMDEQYFGPGTRLTVT.

The table lists this clonotype with many counts. This chain connects TRBV9 to TRBJ2-3; D not resolved. Germline CDR1 SGDLS, CDR2 YYNGEE. CDR3 length: 14 amino acids. V dropped 0 bases and J dropped 2 bases, with 7 bases sitting between them. The CDR3 protein is CASSVGGYTDTQYF. CDR3 nucleotide sequence: TGTGCCAGCAGCGTAGGAGGCTACACAGATACGCAGTATTTT.